The subject of this entry is one TCR beta chain. Its antigen is unidentified. The sample belongs to a study of post-analysis software for immune sequencing data. Background on the study: The study covered relapsing-remitting, secondary progressive and progressive-relapsing courses of multiple sclerosis. Whole-study results and caveats: Comparison with controls showed significantly lower normalized Chao1 diversity in multiple sclerosis patients. The F measure placed samples prepared in the same batch into strongly shared clusters. A few TRBV segments (TRBV5-6, TRBV5-1 and TRBV20-1 among them) occurred more frequently in patients than in controls.

Germline lookup yields CDR1 ENHRY and CDR2 SYGVKD. CDR3 size: 14 residues. Trimming removed 6 bases at V and 3 bases at J, with 14 bases between. TCR beta libraries were prepared from cDNA with unique molecular identifiers. TCRdb passed the PCR reads through MiXCR, listing each CDR3 protein once. This sample carries roughly 870,000 distinct CDR3 sequences, roughly half of them seen once, and the ten largest clones take 4.6%. Sample: blood. The receptor was derived from a girl between 10 and 17 years old with multiple sclerosis. This chain connects TRBV10-3 to TRBJ2-5; D possibly matches TRBD1 or TRBD2 (5 bases each). CDR3 region: CAISQTGTKETQYF. In nucleotides, the CDR3 is TGTGCCATCAGCCAAACCGGGACCAAAGAGACCCAGTACTTC.